This T cell receptor beta chain was obtained from a study of T cell responses to AZD1222 COVID-19 vaccine. Generated by immunoSEQ multiplex PCR, the TCRdb table keeps only in-frame clones and is missing some. The sample has some 150,000 clones; around 85% are singletons. Turning to this clone: Its matching antigen is unknown.

General observations from the study: At baseline, seropositivity was found in only a handful of AZD1222 recipients.

Germline-derived CDR1 and CDR2 are SGDLS and YYNGEE. The V segment lost 4 bases and the J segment 8 bases; nucleotides outside the gene matches: 7. The CDR3 consists of 14 residues. Sequenced material: peripheral blood, taken 28 days after the second dose of the MenACWY control vaccine. The chain links TRBV9 to TRBJ2-1; TRBD1 matches 9 bases. This TCR came from an adult who received the MenACWY meningococcal vaccine as a control. The CDR3 sequence is CASSQGTGMDEQFF. CDR3 DNA: TGTGCCAGCAGCCAAGGGACAGGGATGGATGAGCAGTTCTTC.